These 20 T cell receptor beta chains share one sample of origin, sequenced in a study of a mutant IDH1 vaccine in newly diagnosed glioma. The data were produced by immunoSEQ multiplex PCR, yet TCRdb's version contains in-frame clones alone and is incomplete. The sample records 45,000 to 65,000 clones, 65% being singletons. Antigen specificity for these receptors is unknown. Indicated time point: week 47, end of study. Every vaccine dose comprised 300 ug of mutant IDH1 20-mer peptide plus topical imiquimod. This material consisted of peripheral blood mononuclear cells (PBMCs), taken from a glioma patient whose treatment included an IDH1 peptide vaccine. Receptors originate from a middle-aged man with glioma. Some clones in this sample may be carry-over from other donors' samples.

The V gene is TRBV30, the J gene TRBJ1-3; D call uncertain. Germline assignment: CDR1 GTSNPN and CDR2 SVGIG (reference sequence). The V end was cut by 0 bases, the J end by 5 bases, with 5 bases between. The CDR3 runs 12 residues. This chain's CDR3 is CAWSVHRNTIYF. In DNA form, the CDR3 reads TGTGCCTGGAGTGTACATCGAAACACCATATATTTT.

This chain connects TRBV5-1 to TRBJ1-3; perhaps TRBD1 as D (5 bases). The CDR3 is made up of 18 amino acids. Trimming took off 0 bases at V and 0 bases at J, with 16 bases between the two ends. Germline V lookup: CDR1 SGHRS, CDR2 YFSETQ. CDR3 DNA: TGCGCCAGCAGCTTGGGTAACGTTCCAGGGCACTCTGGAAACACCATATATTTT. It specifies CASSLGNVPGHSGNTIYF.

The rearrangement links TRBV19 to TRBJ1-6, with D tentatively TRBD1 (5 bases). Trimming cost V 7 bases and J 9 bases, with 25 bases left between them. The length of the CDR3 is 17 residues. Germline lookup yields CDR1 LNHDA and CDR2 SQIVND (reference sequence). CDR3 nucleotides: TGTGCCAGTACCCCCCAAGGCGGGACCGCCGGAGGTTCACCCCTCCACTTT. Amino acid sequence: CASTPQGGTAGGSPLHF.

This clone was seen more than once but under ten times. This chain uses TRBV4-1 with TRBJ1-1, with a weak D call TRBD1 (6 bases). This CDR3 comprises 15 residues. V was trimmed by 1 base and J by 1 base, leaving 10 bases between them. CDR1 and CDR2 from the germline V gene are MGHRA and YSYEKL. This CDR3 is CASSQVGGRNTEAFF. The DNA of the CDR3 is TGCGCCAGCAGCCAAGTAGGGGGTAGGAACACTGAAGCTTTCTTT.

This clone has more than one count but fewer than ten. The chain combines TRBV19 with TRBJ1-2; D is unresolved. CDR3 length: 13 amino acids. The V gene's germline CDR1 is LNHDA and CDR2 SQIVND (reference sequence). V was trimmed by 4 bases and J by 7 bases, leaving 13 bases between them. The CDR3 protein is CASSTAEGIGYTF. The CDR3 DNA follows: TGTGCCAGTAGTACCGCGGAAGGGATTGGCTACACCTTC.

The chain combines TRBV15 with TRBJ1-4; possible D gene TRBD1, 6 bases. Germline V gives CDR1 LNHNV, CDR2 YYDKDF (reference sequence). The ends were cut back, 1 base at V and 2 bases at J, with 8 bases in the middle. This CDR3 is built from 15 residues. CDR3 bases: TGTGCCACCAGCAGAGGGCAGGGGACTAATGAAAAACTGTTTTTT. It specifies CATSRGQGTNEKLFF.

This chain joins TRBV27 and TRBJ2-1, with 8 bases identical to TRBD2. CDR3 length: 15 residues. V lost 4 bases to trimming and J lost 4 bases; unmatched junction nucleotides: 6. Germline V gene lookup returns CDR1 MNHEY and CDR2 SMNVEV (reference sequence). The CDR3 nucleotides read TGTGCCAGCAGTTCAGTTGTAGCGGGGTACAATGAGCAGTTCTTC. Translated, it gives CASSSVVAGYNEQFF.

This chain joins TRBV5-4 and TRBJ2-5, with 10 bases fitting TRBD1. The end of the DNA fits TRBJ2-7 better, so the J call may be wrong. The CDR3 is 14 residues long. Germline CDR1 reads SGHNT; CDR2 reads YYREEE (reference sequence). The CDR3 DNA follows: TGTGCCAGCACCTATGGACAGGGGGGCTACGAGCAGTACTTC. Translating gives CASTYGQGGYEQYF.

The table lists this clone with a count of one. CDR3 DNA sequence: TGTGCCAGCAGGGGGACAGGGGCGGCCGGGGAGCTGTTTTTT. Protein product: CASRGTGAAGELFF. This rearrangement joins TRBV2 to TRBJ2-2, with TRBD1 matching over 10 bases. Germline assignment: CDR1 SNHLY and CDR2 FYNNEI. The CDR3 has 14 amino acids. With V trimmed by 6 bases and J by 6 bases, 4 bases remained unmatched.

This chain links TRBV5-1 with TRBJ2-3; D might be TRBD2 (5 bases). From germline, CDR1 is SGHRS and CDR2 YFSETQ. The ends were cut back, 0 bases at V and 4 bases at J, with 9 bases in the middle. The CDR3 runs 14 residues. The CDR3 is CASSLASSPDTQYF. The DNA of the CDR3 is TGCGCCAGCAGCTTGGCCTCTAGCCCAGATACGCAGTATTTT. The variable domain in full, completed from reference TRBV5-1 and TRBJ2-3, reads KAGVTQTPRYLIKTRGQQVTLSCSPISGHRSVSWYQQTPGQGLQFLFEYFSETQRNKGNFPGRFSGRQFSNSRSEMNVSTLELGDSALYLCASSLASSPDTQYFGPGTRLTVL.

CDR3 DNA: TGTGCCAGCAGCCCGTCGGACAGGGAGGGGTATGGCTACACCTTC. Translated, it gives CASSPSDREGYGYTF. V usage is TRBV5-6 and J usage is TRBJ1-2; 8 positions agree with TRBD1. CDR1 is SGHDT, CDR2 YYEEEE, per germline. V shed 4 bases and J 5 bases; nucleotides not matched to a gene: 10. The CDR3 runs to 15 residues.

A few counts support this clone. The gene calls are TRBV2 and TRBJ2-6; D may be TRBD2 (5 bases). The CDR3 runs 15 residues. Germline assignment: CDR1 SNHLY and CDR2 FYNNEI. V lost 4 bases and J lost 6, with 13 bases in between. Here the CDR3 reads CASSGEGVTANVLTF. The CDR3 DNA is TGTGCCAGCAGTGGTGAGGGCGTGACGGCCAACGTCCTGACTTTC.

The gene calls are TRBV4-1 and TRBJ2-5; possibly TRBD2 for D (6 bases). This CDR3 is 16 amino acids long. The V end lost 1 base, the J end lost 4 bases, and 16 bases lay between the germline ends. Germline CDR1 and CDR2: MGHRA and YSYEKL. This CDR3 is CASSQGFGAGRETQYF. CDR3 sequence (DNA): TGCGCCAGCAGCCAAGGTTTCGGTGCGGGGAGAGAGACCCAGTACTTC.

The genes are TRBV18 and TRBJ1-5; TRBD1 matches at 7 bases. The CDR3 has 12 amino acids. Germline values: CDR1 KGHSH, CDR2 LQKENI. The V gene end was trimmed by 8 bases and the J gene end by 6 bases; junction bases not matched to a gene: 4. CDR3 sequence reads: CASTTGVQPQHF. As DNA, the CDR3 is TGTGCCAGCACAACAGGGGTTCAGCCCCAGCATTTT. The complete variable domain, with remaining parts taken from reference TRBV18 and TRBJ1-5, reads NAGVMQNPRHLVRRRGQEARLRCSPMKGHSHVYWYRQLPEEGLKFMVYLQKENIIDESGMPKERFSAEFPKEGPSILRIQQVVRGDSAAYFCASTTGVQPQHFGDGTRLSIL.

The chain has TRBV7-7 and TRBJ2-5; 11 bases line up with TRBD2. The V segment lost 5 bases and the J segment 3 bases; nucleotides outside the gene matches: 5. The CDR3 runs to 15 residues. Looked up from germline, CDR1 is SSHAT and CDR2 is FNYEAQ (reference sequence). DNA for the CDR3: TGTGCCAGCAGCACCGGACTAGCGGGCAAAGAGACCCAGTACTTC. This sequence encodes CASSTGLAGKETQYF.

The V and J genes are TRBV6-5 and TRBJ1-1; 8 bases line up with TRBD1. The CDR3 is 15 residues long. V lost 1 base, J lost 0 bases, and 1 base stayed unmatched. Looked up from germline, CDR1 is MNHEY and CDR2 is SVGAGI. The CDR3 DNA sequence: TGTGCCAGCAGTTACTACAGGGGGATGAACACTGAAGCTTTCTTT. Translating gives CASSYYRGMNTEAFF.

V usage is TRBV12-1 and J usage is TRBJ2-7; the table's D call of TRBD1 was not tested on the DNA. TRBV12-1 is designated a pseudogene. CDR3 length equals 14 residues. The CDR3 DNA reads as TGTGCCAGCAGCTTGGGGACAGAGTCCTACGAGCAGTACTTC. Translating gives CASSLGTESYEQYF.

Here the CDR3 reads CASSLALGGQYEQYF. The CDR3 DNA reads as TGTGCCAGCAGCTTAGCGCTCGGGGGGCAGTACGAGCAGTACTTC. The genes are TRBV7-2 and TRBJ2-7; the D gene is possibly TRBD2 (7 bases). CDR1 and CDR2 (germline): SGHTA, FQGNSA. This CDR3 is 15 amino acids long. V lost 0 bases to trimming and J lost 4 bases, with 13 bases between them.

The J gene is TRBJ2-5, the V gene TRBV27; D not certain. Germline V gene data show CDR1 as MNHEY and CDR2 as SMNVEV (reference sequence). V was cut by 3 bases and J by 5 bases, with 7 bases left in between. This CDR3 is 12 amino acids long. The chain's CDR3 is CASSLVGETQYF. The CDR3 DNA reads TGTGCCAGCAGTTTGGTGGGGGAGACCCAGTACTTC.

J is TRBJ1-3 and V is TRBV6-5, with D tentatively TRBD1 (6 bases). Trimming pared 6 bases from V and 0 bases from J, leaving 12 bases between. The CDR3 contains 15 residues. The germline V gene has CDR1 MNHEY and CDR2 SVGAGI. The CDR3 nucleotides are TGTGCCAGCAGGAGACAGGAGAGCTCTGGAAACACCATATATTTT. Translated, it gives CASRRQESSGNTIYF.